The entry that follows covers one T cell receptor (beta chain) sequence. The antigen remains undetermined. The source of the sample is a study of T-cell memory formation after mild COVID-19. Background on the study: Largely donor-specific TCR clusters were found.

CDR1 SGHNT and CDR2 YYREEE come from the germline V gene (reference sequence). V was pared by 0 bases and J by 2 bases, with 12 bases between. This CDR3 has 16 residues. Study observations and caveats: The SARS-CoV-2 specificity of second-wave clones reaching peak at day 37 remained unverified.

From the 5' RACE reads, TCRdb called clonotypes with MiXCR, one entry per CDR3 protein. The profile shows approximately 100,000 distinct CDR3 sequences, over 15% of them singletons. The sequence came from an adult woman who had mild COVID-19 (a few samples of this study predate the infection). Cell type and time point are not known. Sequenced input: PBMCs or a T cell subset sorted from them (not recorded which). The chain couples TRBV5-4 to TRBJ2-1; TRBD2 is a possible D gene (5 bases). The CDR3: CASSLVTGGPYNEQFF. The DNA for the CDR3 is TGTGCCAGCAGCTTGGTTACCGGAGGACCCTACAATGAGCAGTTCTTC.